The T cell receptor beta chain under discussion was sequenced for a study of molecular identifiers for immune sequencing clone quantification (dated by TCRdb to between 2017 and 2018). About the investigation overall: For a replicate experiment, RNA from around 20,000 or 100,000 naive CD8 T cells was divided into five aliquots, of which four were sequenced. This methods study benchmarked molecular-identifier clustering-based TCR repertoire sequencing (MIDCIRS) and TCR RNA copy counting, using CD8 T cells to do so. Overall study outcomes, separate from this receptor: Without barcode sub-clustering, chimeric consensus sequences inflated TCR diversity; chimeras reached as high as 47%. In CMV-specific effector cells, clones with more than 20 RNA copies contained over 98% of molecules, whereas in naive cells such clones contained under 1% of molecules. The naive libraries included spiked-in Jurkat TCR RNA (about 11 copies' worth), and this RNA is not part of the donor repertoire. Spiked-in Jurkat TCR RNA equal to a single cell's worth was reported to be detectable even within 1,100,000 naive CD8 T cells. Modeling indicated roughly 3.2 TCR RNA copies recovered per cell, compared with roughly 10 by digital PCR, which implies a capture efficiency of approximately 29%. Highly expanded clone sizes could be underestimated because identical TCR molecules may share a barcode.

The CDR3 contains 15 residues, cysteine and phenylalanine counted. Only CDR3 DNA is held: 45 bases, read in frame from base 1. Taken from the germline V gene, the CDR1 and CDR2 loops are LGHNA and YNFKEQ. V sheds 3 bases and J sheds 0 bases, leaving 11 bases between their ends. This clonotype was observed at least ten times. Its specific antigen is unknown. One base away there is no much larger clone; base qualities are not given. Libraries of naive CD8 T cells were built from anywhere between about 19,000 and 1,000,000 sorted cells, with 10%, 30% or 50% of the purified RNA used. Naive CD8 T cells, defined as CD8+CD4-CCR7+CD45RA+, were FACS-sorted into RLT Plus buffer on a BD FACSAria II. Roughly 10 TCR copies' worth of Jurkat RNA were spiked into about 20,000-1,000,000 naive CD8 T cell samples to test detection sensitivity. CD8 T cells were enriched using RosetteSep CD8+ T Cell Enrichment Cocktail and Ficoll-Paque, and the enriched cells then underwent ACK red cell lysis.

The receptor library was made with PCR. The sequencing machine was an Illumina HiSeq 4000. Bulk TCR libraries were made following a previously described method, with the TCR primers given in Table S5. Purification of total RNA was performed with the Qiagen AllPrep DNA/RNA kit. Before analysis, reads from multiple sequencing runs of the same library were pooled. In the paper's pipeline: Reads were retained only if the reads had an exact TCR constant sequence, and the retained reads were trimmed to 150 nt and grouped according to their 12-nt molecular barcodes. Reads within each barcode group were sub-clustered using a 15% Levenshtein threshold, and quality-weighted consensus sequences were constructed for each RNA molecule. Non-functional sequences were removed, as were lower-count sequences one edit away from another. On the basis of fitting two negative binomial distributions, barcode sub-clusters with fewer than 20% of the maximum read count were discarded. The public reads were reprocessed in TCRdb via fastp at Q25 and MiXCR, keeping in-frame beta chains. Records with the same CDR3 protein are collapsed into one entry carrying the most frequent genes and DNA. TCRdb, not the authors, supplied the V and J calls. The sample table shows under 600,000 distinct CDR3 sequences, and about 20% are seen once. Under 0.85% of the sample is held by the ten biggest clonotypes.

The clonotype comes from a human donor in good health. Some libraries in this study had Jurkat cell RNA spiked in. The specimen sequenced was naive CD8+ T cells from blood, with Jurkat cell RNA spiked in. The sample's cell subset or site, from its label and the paper: FACS-sorted CD8+CD4-CCR7+CD45RA+ naive T cells. The rearrangement combines TRBV4-2 with TRBJ1-1; TRBD1 is a weak D gene call, 5 bases matching. DNA sequence: TGTGCCAGCAGCCAGGGGACCTTGATGAACACTGAAGCTTTCTTT. Its amino acids are CASSQGTLMNTEAFF.